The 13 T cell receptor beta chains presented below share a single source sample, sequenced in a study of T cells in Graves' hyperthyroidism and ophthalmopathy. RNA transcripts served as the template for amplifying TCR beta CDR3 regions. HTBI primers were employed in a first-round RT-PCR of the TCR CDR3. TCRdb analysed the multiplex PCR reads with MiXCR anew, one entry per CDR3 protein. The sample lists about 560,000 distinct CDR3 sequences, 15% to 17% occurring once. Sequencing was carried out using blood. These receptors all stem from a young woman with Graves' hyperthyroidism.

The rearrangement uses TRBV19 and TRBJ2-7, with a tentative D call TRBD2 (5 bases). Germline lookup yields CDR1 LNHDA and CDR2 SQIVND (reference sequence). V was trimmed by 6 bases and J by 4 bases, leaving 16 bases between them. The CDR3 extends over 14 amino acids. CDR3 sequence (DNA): TGTGCCAGTAGCCGAGGAGGCATTCTTTACGAGCAGTACTTC. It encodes CASSRGGILYEQYF.

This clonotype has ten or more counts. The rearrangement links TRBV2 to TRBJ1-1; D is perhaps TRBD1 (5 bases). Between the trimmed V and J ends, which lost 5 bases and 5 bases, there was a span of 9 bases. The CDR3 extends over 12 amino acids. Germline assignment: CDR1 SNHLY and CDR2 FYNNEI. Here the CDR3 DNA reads TGTGCCAGCAGTTACGGGGCTACTGAAGCTTTCTTT. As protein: CASSYGATEAFF. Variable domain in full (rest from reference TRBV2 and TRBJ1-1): EPEVTQTPSHQVTQMGQEVILRCVPISNHLYFYWYRQILGQKVEFLVSFYNNEISEKSEIFDDQFSVERPDGSNFTLKIRSTKLEDSAMYFCASSYGATEAFFGQGTRLTVV.

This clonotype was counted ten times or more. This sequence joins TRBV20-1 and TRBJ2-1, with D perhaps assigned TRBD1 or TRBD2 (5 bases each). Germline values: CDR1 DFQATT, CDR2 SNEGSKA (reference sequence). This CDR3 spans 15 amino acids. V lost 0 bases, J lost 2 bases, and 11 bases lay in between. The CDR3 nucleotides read TGCAGTGCTAGAGATGGGACGGGACCCTACAATGAGCAGTTCTTC. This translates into CSARDGTGPYNEQFF.

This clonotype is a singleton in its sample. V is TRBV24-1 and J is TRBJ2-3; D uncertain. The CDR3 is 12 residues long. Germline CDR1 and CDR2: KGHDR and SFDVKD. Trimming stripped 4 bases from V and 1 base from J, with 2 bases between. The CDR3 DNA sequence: TGTGCCACCAGTGACCGCACAGATACGCAGTATTTT. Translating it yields CATSDRTDTQYF.

This CDR3 is CASNQLAGFGEQYF. The DNA of the CDR3 is TGTGCCAGCAATCAACTAGCGGGGTTTGGCGAGCAGTACTTC. The V gene is TRBV6-1, the J gene TRBJ2-7, with 10 bases aligning to TRBD2. The CDR3 spans 14 residues. The V and J ends lost 7 bases and 6 bases, in that order; junction bases with no gene match: 9. From germline, CDR1 is MNHNS and CDR2 SASEGT.

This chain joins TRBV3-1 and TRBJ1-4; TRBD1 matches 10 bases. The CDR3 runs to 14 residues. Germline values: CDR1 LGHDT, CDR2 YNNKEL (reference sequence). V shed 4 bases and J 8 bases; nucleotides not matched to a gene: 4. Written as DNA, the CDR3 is TGTGCCAGCAGCCGAGGGACAGGGGAGGAAAAACTGTTTTTT. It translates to CASSRGTGEEKLFF.

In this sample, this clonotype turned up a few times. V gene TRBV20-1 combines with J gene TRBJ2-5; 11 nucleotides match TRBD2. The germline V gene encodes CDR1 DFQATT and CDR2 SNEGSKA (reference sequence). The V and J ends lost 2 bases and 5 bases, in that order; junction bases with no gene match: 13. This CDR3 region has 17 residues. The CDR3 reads CSARHRGLAGGRETQYF. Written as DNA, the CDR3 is TGCAGTGCTAGACATCGGGGGCTAGCGGGAGGTCGGGAGACCCAGTACTTC.

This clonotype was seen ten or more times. The CDR3 bases are TGTGCCAGCATGACTAGCGGCCAAGAGACCCAGTACTTC. Its translation: CASMTSGQETQYF. The chain joins TRBV2 to TRBJ2-5; 9 positions agree with TRBD2. The CDR3 contains 13 residues. Trimming removed 7 bases from V and 1 base from J; junction bases left unmatched: 1. Per germline, CDR1 SNHLY and CDR2 FYNNEI.

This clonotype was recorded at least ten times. The CDR3 sequence is CASSYRAGGHSSTDTQYF. DNA for the CDR3: TGTGCCAGCAGTTACCGAGCGGGAGGGCACTCCAGCACAGATACGCAGTATTTT. The chain carries TRBV6-6 and TRBJ2-3; 10 bases are shared with TRBD2. In germline, CDR1 is MNHNY, CDR2 SVGAGI (reference sequence). The CDR3 loop spans 18 amino acids. Unmatched junction bases numbered 8, after V lost 2 bases and J lost 0 bases.

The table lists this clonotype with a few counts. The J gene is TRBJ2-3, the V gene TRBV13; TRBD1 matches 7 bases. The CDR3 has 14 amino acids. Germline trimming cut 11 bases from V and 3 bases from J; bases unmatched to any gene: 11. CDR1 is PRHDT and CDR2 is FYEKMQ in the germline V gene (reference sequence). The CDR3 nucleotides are TGTGCCTCAACTTCAACAGGGGAGACAGATACGCAGTATTTT. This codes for CASTSTGETDTQYF.

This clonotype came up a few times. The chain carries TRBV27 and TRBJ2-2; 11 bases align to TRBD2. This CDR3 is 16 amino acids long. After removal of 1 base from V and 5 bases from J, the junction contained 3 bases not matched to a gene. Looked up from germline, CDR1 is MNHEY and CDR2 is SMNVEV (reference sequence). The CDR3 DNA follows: TGTGCCAGCAGTTTATATCCTAGCGGGAGGACCGGGGAGCTGTTTTTT. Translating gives CASSLYPSGRTGELFF.

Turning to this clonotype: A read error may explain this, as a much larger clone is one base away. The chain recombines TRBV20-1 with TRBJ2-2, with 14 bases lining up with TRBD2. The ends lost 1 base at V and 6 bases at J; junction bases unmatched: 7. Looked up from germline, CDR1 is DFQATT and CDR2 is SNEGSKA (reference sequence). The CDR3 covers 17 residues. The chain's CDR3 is CSARVLTSGGVAGELFF. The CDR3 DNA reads TGCAGTGCTAGAGTACTGACTAGCGGGGGGGTTGCCGGGGAGCTGTTTTTT.

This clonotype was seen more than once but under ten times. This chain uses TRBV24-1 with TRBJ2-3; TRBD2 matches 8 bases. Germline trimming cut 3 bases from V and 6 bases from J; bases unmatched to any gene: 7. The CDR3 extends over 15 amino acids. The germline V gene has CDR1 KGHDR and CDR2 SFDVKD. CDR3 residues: CATSDPSGHGDTQYF. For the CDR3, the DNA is TGTGCCACCAGTGATCCTAGCGGGCATGGGGATACGCAGTATTTT.